The rows below give T cell receptor beta chains drawn from one sample of a study of PD-1 blockade in classical Hodgkin lymphoma. Clones were sequenced by immunoSEQ multiplex PCR, and TCRdb holds only the in-frame ones, with some missing. The table records more than 35,000 clones, about 79% of them present only once. The starting material was peripheral blood mononuclear cells (PBMCs), obtained at baseline. The receptors here all came from a human donor with classical Hodgkin lymphoma. The CDR3 runs from the conserved cysteine through the conserved F or W. Expanded clones get a size class; other rows say once, few or many, or leave the size out.

abundance: NA
v_gene: TRBV4-2
len: 17
j_gene: TRBJ2-7
CDR3aa: CASSQEIVGTNSYEQYF

abundance: NA
v_gene: TRBV5-1
len: 15
j_gene: TRBJ1-1
CDR3aa: CASSGTGGASTEAFF

abundance: NA
v_gene: TRBV6-1
len: 14
j_gene: TRBJ2-2
CDR3aa: CASSVPKATGELFF

abundance: NA
v_gene: TRBV19
len: 14
j_gene: TRBJ2-7
CDR3aa: CASRAQGNRGEQYF

abundance: NA
v_gene: TRBV28
len: 14
j_gene: TRBJ1-3
CDR3aa: CASSSRNSGNTIYF

abundance: NA
v_gene: TRBV5-5
len: 13
j_gene: TRBJ1-2
CDR3aa: CASSPRVNYGYTF

abundance: once
v_gene: TRBV12-2
len: 19
j_gene: TRBJ2-3
CDR3aa: CASRLVTSTSGRFSDTQYF

abundance: NA
v_gene: TRBV5-1
len: 12
j_gene: TRBJ2-7
CDR3aa: CASSLGGYEQYF

abundance: NA
v_gene: TRBV6-1
len: 14
j_gene: TRBJ1-1
CDR3aa: CASKILPSNTEAFF

abundance: NA
v_gene: TRBV5-1
len: 14
j_gene: TRBJ2-3
CDR3aa: CASSLSDLLDTQYF

abundance: NA
v_gene: TRBV7-2
len: 14
j_gene: TRBJ1-2
CDR3aa: CASSSTVDDYGYTF

abundance: NA
v_gene: TRBV28
len: 16
j_gene: TRBJ1-1
CDR3aa: CASSLFLQGVNTEAFF

abundance: few
v_gene: TRBV2
len: 15
j_gene: TRBJ2-6
CDR3aa: CASSAEISGANVLTF

abundance: NA
v_gene: TRBV7-8
len: 17
j_gene: TRBJ2-7
CDR3aa: CASTHGRLGQGSYEQYF

abundance: NA
v_gene: TRBV19
len: 18
j_gene: TRBJ2-1
CDR3aa: CASSITYLGGGAHNEQFF

abundance: NA
v_gene: TRBV30
len: 13
j_gene: TRBJ1-5
CDR3aa: CAWTPDSNQPQHF

abundance: once
v_gene: TRBV9
len: 16
j_gene: TRBJ2-3
CDR3aa: CASSVEAGLSTDTQYF

abundance: few
v_gene: TRBV5-6
len: 15
j_gene: TRBJ2-5
CDR3aa: CASSLASGLQETQYF

abundance: NA
v_gene: TRBV2
len: 15
j_gene: TRBJ2-1
CDR3aa: CASSTSGRARNEQFF

abundance: once
v_gene: TRBV9
len: 16
j_gene: TRBJ2-1
CDR3aa: CASSVATGYSYNEQFF

abundance: NA
v_gene: TRBV29-1
len: 15
j_gene: TRBJ2-2
CDR3aa: CSVERGGGPAGELFF

abundance: NA
v_gene: TRBV7-8
len: 14
j_gene: TRBJ1-3
CDR3aa: CASQAGSVENTIYF

abundance: NA
v_gene: TRBV9
len: 18
j_gene: TRBJ1-1
CDR3aa: CASSVAISPAGVNTEAFF

abundance: NA
v_gene: TRBV4-2
len: 20
j_gene: TRBJ2-1
CDR3aa: CASSQVGRLAGGPRHNEQFF

abundance: NA
v_gene: TRBV2
len: 15
j_gene: TRBJ2-5
CDR3aa: CASSETSGGRETQYF

abundance: NA
v_gene: TRBV27
len: 15
j_gene: TRBJ2-7
CDR3aa: CASTPSGGSTYEQYF

abundance: NA
v_gene: TRBV2
len: 11
j_gene: TRBJ2-2
CDR3aa: CASREAGELFF

abundance: NA
v_gene: TRBV6-5
len: 15
j_gene: TRBJ2-5
CDR3aa: CASSSRNRAQETQYF

abundance: NA
v_gene: TRBV7-9
len: 15
j_gene: TRBJ1-5
CDR3aa: CASSLTGAGDQPQHF

abundance: NA
v_gene: TRBV6-1
len: 13
j_gene: TRBJ1-1
CDR3aa: CASSERVDTEAFF

abundance: NA
v_gene: TRBV28
len: 15
j_gene: TRBJ2-1
CDR3aa: CASSLATGAMVEQFF

abundance: NA
v_gene: TRBV5-1
len: 12
j_gene: TRBJ2-3
CDR3aa: CASSLGADTQYF

abundance: NA
v_gene: TRBV12-1
len: 13
j_gene: TRBJ2-1
CDR3aa: CARRGLAVDEQFF

abundance: once
v_gene: TRBV9
len: 13
j_gene: TRBJ2-1
CDR3aa: CASNPTSGGEQFF

abundance: NA
v_gene: TRBV12-2
len: 17
j_gene: TRBJ2-1
CDR3aa: CASRFLLAGVPYNEQFF

abundance: few
v_gene: TRBV2
len: 13
j_gene: TRBJ2-7
CDR3aa: CASRPTSAHEQYF

abundance: NA
v_gene: TRBV5-4
len: 14
j_gene: TRBJ2-1
CDR3aa: CASSSGLGLNEQFF

abundance: NA
v_gene: TRBV6-5
len: 15
j_gene: TRBJ1-6
CDR3aa: CASSYRTGNNSPLHF

abundance: NA
v_gene: TRBV6-5
len: 13
j_gene: TRBJ2-3
CDR3aa: CASSSLERHTQYF

abundance: few
v_gene: TRBV7-9
len: 17
j_gene: TRBJ2-2
CDR3aa: CASSSQVWRRNTGELFF

abundance: NA
v_gene: TRBV7-9
len: 16
j_gene: TRBJ1-2
CDR3aa: CASSLGRTGDDYGYTF

abundance: NA
v_gene: TRBV28
len: 13
j_gene: TRBJ2-7
CDR3aa: CASSLGPGKEQYF

abundance: NA
v_gene: TRBV25-1
len: 11
j_gene: TRBJ2-1
CDR3aa: CASSPNNEQFF

abundance: NA
v_gene: TRBV7-9
len: 12
j_gene: TRBJ2-1
CDR3aa: CASSFGINEQFF

abundance: once
v_gene: TRBV5-4
len: 14
j_gene: TRBJ2-6
CDR3aa: CASRRESGANVLTF

abundance: NA
v_gene: TRBV28
len: 11
j_gene: TRBJ2-7
CDR3aa: CASIGQYEQYF

abundance: few
v_gene: TRBV13
len: 16
j_gene: TRBJ2-2
CDR3aa: CASSTLRGADTGELFF

abundance: NA
v_gene: TRBV6-7
len: 10
j_gene: TRBJ2-7
CDR3aa: CTGARFEQYF

abundance: many
v_gene: TRBV29-1
len: 14
j_gene: TRBJ2-1
CDR3aa: CSVEYSSGYNEQFF

abundance: NA
v_gene: TRBV29-1
len: 11
j_gene: TRBJ2-5
CDR3aa: CSATGGETQYF

abundance: NA
v_gene: TRBV5-5
len: 11
j_gene: TRBJ2-1
CDR3aa: CASSRYNEQFF

abundance: NA
v_gene: TRBV28
len: 15
j_gene: TRBJ2-1
CDR3aa: CASSPLAGGPREQFF

abundance: NA
v_gene: TRBV7-9
len: 14
j_gene: TRBJ2-7
CDR3aa: CASSLTGVNYEQYF

abundance: NA
v_gene: TRBV15
len: 14
j_gene: TRBJ1-5
CDR3aa: CATSKGLELTPQHF

abundance: NA
v_gene: TRBV7-9
len: 15
j_gene: TRBJ1-1
CDR3aa: CASSLALSGYTEAFF

abundance: once
v_gene: TRBV4-2
len: 14
j_gene: TRBJ2-3
CDR3aa: CASSTGRSTDTQYF

abundance: NA
v_gene: TRBV7-2
len: 12
j_gene: TRBJ2-7
CDR3aa: CASSLAGDEQYF

abundance: NA
v_gene: TRBV4-3
len: 18
j_gene: TRBJ1-2
CDR3aa: CASSQDVFGTGAAYGYTF

abundance: NA
v_gene: TRBV5-1
len: 15
j_gene: TRBJ2-5
CDR3aa: CASSLYEGFQETQYF